A selection of T cell receptor beta chains follows, all from one sample in a study of early T cells in non-severe SARS-CoV-2 infection. TCRdb fed the 5' RACE reads into MiXCR, producing one record per CDR3 protein. The sample holds some 50,000 distinct CDR3 sequences, over 5% seen once. The sample comprised whole blood. The receptors were gathered from an adult who was a healthcare worker with PCR-confirmed SARS-CoV-2 infection or an uninfected control (not recorded which). CDR3s include the opening cysteine and the closing phenylalanine or tryptophan. The order of the fields is clone size, V gene, D gene, J gene, CDR3 protein, CDR3 DNA. A D gene is named only where the DNA matches it firmly. Clone size, where shown, is once, few, many, or a class for clones that have expanded.

.	TRBV19	TRBD1	TRBJ1-5	CASSIYPGTGDQPQHF	TGTGCCAGTAGTATATATCCCGGGACAGGGGATCAGCCCCAGCATTTT
once	TRBV27	.	TRBJ2-7	CASSLTQGPYEQYF	TGTGCCAGCAGTTTAACACAGGGCCCATACGAGCAGTACTTC
many	TRBV12-5	.	TRBJ2-2	CASGLRATGELFF	TGTGCTAGTGGTTTACGAGCGACCGGGGAGCTGTTTTTT
few	TRBV2	.	TRBJ2-7	CASIKGSSYEQYF	TGTGCCAGCATCAAGGGCAGCTCCTACGAGCAGTACTTC
.	TRBV12-3/TRBV12-4	.	TRBJ2-2	CASSRALPNTGEQLF	TGTGCCAGCAGTAGGGCTTTACCGAACACCGGGGAGCAGCTTTTT
many	TRBV29-1	TRBD1	TRBJ1-2	CSVLDRGLRDYGYTF	TGCAGCGTTCTGGACAGGGGACTCCGGGACTATGGCTACACCTTC
many	TRBV12-3/TRBV12-4	.	TRBJ2-7	CASGGLDGGGLPGANEQYF	TGTGCCAGCGGTGGGTTGGACGGGGGCGGACTACCGGGAGCCAACGAGCAGTACTTC
.	TRBV7-9	.	TRBJ2-7	CASSGEGTSFPYEQYF	TGTGCCAGCAGCGGGGAAGGGACTTCTTTCCCCTACGAGCAGTACTTC
.	TRBV6-2/TRBV6-3	.	TRBJ1-3	CASTFPAALSGNTIYF	TGTGCCAGCACCTTCCCTGCGGCGCTCTCTGGAAACACCATATATTTT
many	TRBV7-2	.	TRBJ2-2	CASSLGQPGELFF	TGTGCCAGCAGCTTAGGGCAGCCCGGGGAGCTGTTTTTT
many	TRBV5-6	.	TRBJ2-3	CASSLADSNPQYF	TGTGCCAGCAGCTTGGCGGACTCCAACCCGCAGTATTTT
.	TRBV4-1	.	TRBJ2-7	CASSQGWGRSSYEQYF	TGCGCCAGCAGTCAAGGGTGGGGAAGGAGCTCCTACGAGCAGTACTTC
many	TRBV24-1	TRBD2	TRBJ2-1	CATSDASGRTYNEQFF	TGTGCCACCAGTGATGCCAGCGGGAGGACCTACAATGAGCAGTTCTTC
many	TRBV12-3/TRBV12-4	.	TRBJ2-5	CASSLGGAKETQYF	TGTGCCAGCAGTTTAGGGGGGGCCAAAGAGACCCAGTACTTC
few	TRBV7-9	TRBD1	TRBJ1-1	CASSTGQGANTEAFF	TGTGCCAGCAGCACGGGACAGGGGGCGAACACTGAAGCTTTCTTT
few	TRBV27	.	TRBJ1-1	CASSPPLGRANTEAFF	TGTGCCAGCAGTCCCCCCCTTGGTAGGGCGAACACTGAAGCTTTCTTT
many	TRBV5-5	TRBD1	TRBJ2-7	CASSARTGSYEQYF	TGTGCCAGCAGTGCCCGGACAGGCTCCTACGAGCAGTACTTC
many	TRBV4-1	.	TRBJ1-4	CASSHPNGRKSLKLFF	TGCGCCAGCAGCCATCCTAATGGGAGGAAGAGCTTAAAACTGTTTTTT
.	TRBV7-6	TRBD1	TRBJ2-1	CASSLGQAYNEQFF	TGTGCCAGCAGCTTGGGACAGGCATACAATGAGCAGTTCTTC
.	TRBV10-2	.	TRBJ1-1	CASSLYTEAFF	TGCGCCAGCAGCTTATACACTGAAGCTTTCTTT
many	TRBV9	.	TRBJ2-7	CASSSQGSYEQYF	TGTGCCAGCAGCTCACAGGGCTCCTACGAGCAGTACTTC
many	TRBV6-2/TRBV6-3	.	TRBJ1-2	CASSYNGWYGYTF	TGTGCCAGCAGTTACAACGGCTGGTATGGCTACACCTTC